One and the same sample provided the 5 T cell receptor beta chains below, sequenced in a study of identical twins. Each CDR3 protein is one row after TCRdb ran MiXCR on the 5' RACE reads. This table has around 290,000 distinct CDR3 sequences, less than 9.5% appearing once. The data were also submitted as part of a second study, on yellow fever vaccine responses in identical twins.

What was sequenced was CD8+ T cells sorted from blood. The receptor source for this set is a young woman in good health.

This clonotype was seen a few times. The chain is built from TRBV7-9 and TRBJ2-7; 15 positions agree with TRBD2. CDR3 size: 17 residues. Germline-derived CDR1 and CDR2 are SEHNR and FQNEAQ (reference sequence). Trimming removed 5 bases from V and 4 bases from J; junction bases left unmatched: 9. CDR3 loop: CASSKRDGTSGRYEQYF. The CDR3 coding sequence is TGTGCCAGCAGCAAGAGGGATGGGACTAGCGGGAGGTACGAGCAGTACTTC.

This clonotype was recorded a few times. The gene calls are TRBV4-3 and TRBJ1-1; 7 bases match TRBD1. The germline V gene encodes CDR1 LGHNA and CDR2 YSLEER. This CDR3 region has 17 residues. The trim removed 0 bases at V and 2 bases at J, leaving 9 bases unmatched. The CDR3 reads CASSQDRTGELNTEAFF. The DNA for the CDR3 is TGCGCCAGCAGCCAAGATCGCACAGGGGAACTTAACACTGAAGCTTTCTTT.

This clonotype has at least ten counts. The rearrangement links TRBV2 to TRBJ2-3; 10 bases fit TRBD2. From germline, CDR1 is SNHLY and CDR2 FYNNEI. CDR3 length: 15 residues. The V and J ends lost 4 bases and 2 bases, in that order; junction bases with no gene match: 3. DNA of the CDR3: TGTGCCAGCAGTGCACTAGCGGGGACCACAGATACGCAGTATTTT. As protein: CASSALAGTTDTQYF. Variable domain in full (rest from reference TRBV2 and TRBJ2-3): EPEVTQTPSHQVTQMGQEVILRCVPISNHLYFYWYRQILGQKVEFLVSFYNNEISEKSEIFDDQFSVERPDGSNFTLKIRSTKLEDSAMYFCASSALAGTTDTQYFGPGTRLTVL.

The table lists this clonotype with many counts. This chain uses TRBV5-1 with TRBJ2-7, with 7 bases identical to TRBD2. This CDR3 comprises 13 residues. Per the germline V gene, CDR1 is SGHRS and CDR2 is YFSETQ. J was trimmed by 0 bases and V by 9 bases; bases with no gene match: 6. The CDR3 is CATRGGDSYEQYF. The CDR3 DNA reads as TGCGCCACCCGGGGAGGGGACTCCTACGAGCAGTACTTC.

The chain recombines TRBV9 with TRBJ2-5, with 8 bases aligning to TRBD2. CDR1 SGDLS and CDR2 YYNGEE come from the germline V gene. With V trimmed by 4 bases and J by 5 bases, 13 bases remained unmatched. The CDR3 is 16 residues long. Here the CDR3 DNA reads TGTGCCAGCAGCCCTCTCGGGCGGGGGGTCGGGGAGACCCAGTACTTC. Its translation: CASSPLGRGVGETQYF.